The rows below give T cell receptor beta chains drawn from one sample of a study of CD4 and CD8 cells across lung adenocarcinoma regions. Via MiXCR, TCRdb re-called the PCR reads, giving one row per CDR3 protein. The table shows about 19,000 distinct CDR3 sequences, with approximately 50% occurring only once. The sample consisted of CD8+ T cells from the margin of a lung tumor. The receptors shown here come from a male donor with lung adenocarcinoma. The CD4 and CD8 labels of this study may be unreliable. Both conserved end residues are part of each CDR3. The order of the fields is J gene, V gene, clone size, D gene, CDR3 protein, CDR3 DNA. The D gene is left open where the match is weak. The size entry is marked missing in some rows and otherwise reads once, few, many or a size class.

J gene: TRBJ1-1; V gene: TRBV6-1; clone size: NA; D gene: NA; CDR3 protein: CASSHPRRGTEAFF; CDR3 DNA: TGTGCCAGCAGCCATCCGAGGAGGGGCACTGAAGCTTTCTTT
J gene: TRBJ1-2; V gene: TRBV15; clone size: NA; D gene: NA; CDR3 protein: CATSRQGSYGYTF; CDR3 DNA: TGTGCCACCAGCAGACAGGGTTCCTATGGCTACACCTTC
J gene: TRBJ2-3; V gene: TRBV6-4; clone size: NA; D gene: NA; CDR3 protein: CTSSDSKMYRRAVSTGEQYF; CDR3 DNA: TGTACCAGCAGTGACTCGAAAATGTACCGCAGGGCTGTGAGCACCGGTGAGCAGTATTTT
J gene: TRBJ2-7; V gene: TRBV28; clone size: many; D gene: NA; CDR3 protein: CASSLLGTTTYEQYF; CDR3 DNA: TGTGCCAGCAGTTTATTGGGGACAACCACTTACGAGCAGTACTTC
J gene: TRBJ2-5; V gene: TRBV10-2; clone size: NA; D gene: NA; CDR3 protein: CAGWGGGGQDTQYF; CDR3 DNA: TGCGCGGGCTGGGGAGGGGGGGGCCAAGATACCCAGTACTTC
J gene: TRBJ2-5; V gene: TRBV6-1; clone size: few; D gene: TRBD2; CDR3 protein: CASSPGGSSGRNLKTQYF; CDR3 DNA: TGTGCCAGCAGTCCAGGGGGCTCTAGCGGGAGGAACCTTAAGACCCAGTACTTC
J gene: TRBJ2-4; V gene: TRBV6-1; clone size: NA; D gene: TRBD2; CDR3 protein: CASSKVGLAADIQYF; CDR3 DNA: TGTGCCAGCTCCAAAGTCGGACTAGCGGCAGACATTCAGTATTTC
J gene: TRBJ2-7; V gene: TRBV7-2; clone size: NA; D gene: NA; CDR3 protein: CASSLSGLNPYEQYF; CDR3 DNA: TGTGCCAGCAGCTTATCCGGTCTAAACCCCTACGAGCAGTACTTC
J gene: TRBJ2-5; V gene: TRBV6-1; clone size: NA; D gene: TRBD1; CDR3 protein: CASSTGVGETQYF; CDR3 DNA: TGTGCCAGCAGTACAGGGGTTGGAGAGACCCAGTACTTC
J gene: TRBJ2-1; V gene: TRBV6-5; clone size: many; D gene: NA; CDR3 protein: CASSPMGNEQFF; CDR3 DNA: TGTGCCAGCAGTCCCATGGGGAATGAGCAGTTCTTC
J gene: TRBJ2-5; V gene: TRBV6-5; clone size: NA; D gene: NA; CDR3 protein: CASSYAHSGPDTQYF; CDR3 DNA: TGTGCCAGCAGTTACGCGCACAGCGGCCCAGATACCCAGTACTTC
J gene: TRBJ2-2; V gene: TRBV9; clone size: NA; D gene: NA; CDR3 protein: CASSVGAARTGTNTGELFF; CDR3 DNA: TGTGCCAGCAGCGTGGGGGCGGCCCGAACGGGCACGAACACCGGGGAGCTGTTTTTT
J gene: TRBJ1-5; V gene: TRBV6-1; clone size: NA; D gene: TRBD1; CDR3 protein: CASRSGTGGGNQPQHF; CDR3 DNA: TGTGCCAGCAGATCGGGAACAGGGGGCGGGAATCAGCCCCAGCATTTT
J gene: TRBJ2-3; V gene: TRBV12-3/TRBV12-4; clone size: NA; D gene: NA; CDR3 protein: CASASTDTQYF; CDR3 DNA: TGTGCCAGCGCTAGCACAGATACGCAGTATTTT
J gene: TRBJ2-5; V gene: TRBV7-2; clone size: once; D gene: TRBD2; CDR3 protein: CASSHGTSGRWGETQYF; CDR3 DNA: TGTGCCAGCAGCCACGGGACTAGCGGGAGGTGGGGGGAGACCCAGTACTTC
J gene: TRBJ2-1; V gene: TRBV6-2/TRBV6-3; clone size: many; D gene: NA; CDR3 protein: CASSSTSAPQGQFF; CDR3 DNA: TGTGCCAGCAGTAGTACTAGCGCCCCACAGGGGCAGTTCTTC
J gene: TRBJ2-5; V gene: TRBV6-1; clone size: NA; D gene: NA; CDR3 protein: CASHGGRDQEIQYF; CDR3 DNA: TGTGCCAGCCACGGGGGGCGTGACCAAGAGATCCAGTACTTC
J gene: TRBJ2-4; V gene: TRBV6-1; clone size: NA; D gene: NA; CDR3 protein: CRGRGLAAKDTQYF; CDR3 DNA: TGCCGCGGCCGGGGGCTGGCAGCCAAAGATACGCAGTACTTC
J gene: TRBJ1-6; V gene: TRBV6-1; clone size: NA; D gene: NA; CDR3 protein: CASSESRPYEQHF; CDR3 DNA: TGTGCCAGCAGTGAAAGCAGACCGTACGAGCAGCACTTT
J gene: TRBJ2-7; V gene: TRBV11-2; clone size: once; D gene: NA; CDR3 protein: CASSLDIGHGAYEQYF; CDR3 DNA: TGTGCCAGCAGCTTAGATATAGGACACGGAGCCTACGAGCAGTACTTC
J gene: TRBJ2-3; V gene: TRBV6-1; clone size: NA; D gene: NA; CDR3 protein: CASLRLLARLCRGDMQYF; CDR3 DNA: TGTGCCAGCCTTCGATTATTAGCGCGGCTGTGCCGGGGAGACATGCAGTATTTT
J gene: TRBJ2-7; V gene: TRBV6-1; clone size: few; D gene: NA; CDR3 protein: CAGSLGGGPDTQYF; CDR3 DNA: TGTGCGGGCAGCCTAGGGGGAGGGCCAGATACGCAGTACTTC
J gene: TRBJ1-4; V gene: TRBV11-2; clone size: many; D gene: NA; CDR3 protein: CASSLARGNEKLFF; CDR3 DNA: TGTGCCAGCAGCTTAGCACGAGGGAATGAAAAACTGTTTTTT
J gene: TRBJ2-5; V gene: TRBV6-1; clone size: few; D gene: TRBD1; CDR3 protein: CASSERPGQGATLETQYF; CDR3 DNA: TGTGCCAGCAGTGAGAGACCGGGACAGGGGGCGACGTTGGAGACCCAGTACTTC
J gene: TRBJ2-4; V gene: TRBV6-1; clone size: NA; D gene: NA; CDR3 protein: CASGPGVAAENTQYF; CDR3 DNA: TGTGCCAGCGGTCCGGGGGTGGCAGCCGAAAACACGCAGTACTTC
J gene: TRBJ2-1; V gene: TRBV7-8; clone size: NA; D gene: TRBD2; CDR3 protein: CASRPHSGRLNNEQFF; CDR3 DNA: TGTGCCAGCAGGCCCCATAGCGGGAGACTTAACAATGAGCAGTTCTTC
J gene: TRBJ2-3; V gene: TRBV4-1; clone size: few; D gene: NA; CDR3 protein: CASSQGFADTQYF; CDR3 DNA: TGCGCCAGCAGCCAAGGGTTCGCAGATACGCAGTATTTT
J gene: TRBJ2-2; V gene: TRBV6-1; clone size: many; D gene: TRBD1; CDR3 protein: CASTRTGLDTGELFF; CDR3 DNA: TGTGCCAGCACCCGGACAGGGCTGGACACCGGGGAGCTGTTTTTT
J gene: TRBJ2-6; V gene: TRBV10-2; clone size: NA; D gene: NA; CDR3 protein: CASRGGSGANVLTF; CDR3 DNA: TGCGCCAGCAGGGGGGGCTCCGGGGCCAACGTCCTGACTTTC
J gene: TRBJ1-1; V gene: TRBV14; clone size: many; D gene: NA; CDR3 protein: CASSQTGRGSNTEAFF; CDR3 DNA: TGTGCCAGCAGCCAAACCGGGAGGGGGTCGAACACTGAAGCTTTCTTT
J gene: TRBJ2-4; V gene: TRBV6-1; clone size: NA; D gene: NA; CDR3 protein: CASSKGRLAKDTQYF; CDR3 DNA: TGTGCCAGCTCCAAGGGGCGGCTAGCCAAAGATACGCAGTACTTT